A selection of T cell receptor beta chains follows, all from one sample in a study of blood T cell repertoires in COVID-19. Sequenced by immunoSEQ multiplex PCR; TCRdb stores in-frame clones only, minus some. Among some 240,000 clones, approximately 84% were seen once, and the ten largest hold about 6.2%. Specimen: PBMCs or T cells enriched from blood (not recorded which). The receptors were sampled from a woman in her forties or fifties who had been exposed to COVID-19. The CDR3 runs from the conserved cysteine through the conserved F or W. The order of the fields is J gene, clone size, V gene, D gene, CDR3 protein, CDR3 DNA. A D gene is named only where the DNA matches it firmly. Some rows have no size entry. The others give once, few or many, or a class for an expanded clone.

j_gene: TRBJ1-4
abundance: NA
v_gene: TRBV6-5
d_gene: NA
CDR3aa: CASSYRSRDEKLFF
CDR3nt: TGTGCCAGCAGTTACAGGAGTCGAGATGAAAAACTGTTTTTT

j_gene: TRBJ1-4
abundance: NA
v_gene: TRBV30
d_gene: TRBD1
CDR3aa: CAWSHAGTGINEKLFF
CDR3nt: TGTGCCTGGAGCCACGCCGGGACAGGGATTAATGAAAAACTGTTTTTT

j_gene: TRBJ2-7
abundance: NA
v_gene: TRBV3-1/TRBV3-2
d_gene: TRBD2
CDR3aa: CASSQGPWTSAPEQYF
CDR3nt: TGTGCCAGCAGCCAAGGCCCATGGACTAGCGCGCCCGAGCAGTACTTC

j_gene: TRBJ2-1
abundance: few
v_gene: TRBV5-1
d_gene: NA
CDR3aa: CASSLGGRFPNEQFF
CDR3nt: TGCGCCAGCAGCTTGGGCGGCCGGTTCCCAAATGAGCAGTTCTTC

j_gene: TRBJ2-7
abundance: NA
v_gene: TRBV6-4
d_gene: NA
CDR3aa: CATLRGSQRIYEQYF
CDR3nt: TGTGCCACCCTCCGGGGGAGCCAACGGATCTACGAGCAGTACTTC

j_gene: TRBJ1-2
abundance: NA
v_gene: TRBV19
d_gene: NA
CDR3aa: CASRLTGYGYTF
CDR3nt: TGTGCCAGTAGACTGACGGGCTATGGCTACACCTTC

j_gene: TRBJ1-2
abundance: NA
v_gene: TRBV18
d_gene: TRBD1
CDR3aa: CASSPWTGENYGYTF
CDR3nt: TGTGCCAGCTCACCGTGGACAGGTGAAAACTATGGCTACACCTTC

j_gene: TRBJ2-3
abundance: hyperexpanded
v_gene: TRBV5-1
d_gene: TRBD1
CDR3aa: CASSPGQGTDTQYF
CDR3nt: TGCGCCAGCAGCCCGGGACAGGGAACAGATACGCAGTATTTT

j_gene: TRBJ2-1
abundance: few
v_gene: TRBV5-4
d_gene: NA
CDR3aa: CASSLTGKGEQFF
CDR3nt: TGTGCCAGCAGCCTGACAGGAAAGGGCGAGCAGTTCTTC

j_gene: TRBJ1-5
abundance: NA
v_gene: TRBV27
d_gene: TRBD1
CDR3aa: CASSLTGVNQPQHF
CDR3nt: TGTGCCAGCAGTTTGACAGGGGTGAATCAGCCCCAGCATTTT

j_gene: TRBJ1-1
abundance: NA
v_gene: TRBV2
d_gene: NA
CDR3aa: CASSESGANTEAFF
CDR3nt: TGTGCCAGCAGTGAAAGTGGGGCGAACACTGAAGCTTTCTTT

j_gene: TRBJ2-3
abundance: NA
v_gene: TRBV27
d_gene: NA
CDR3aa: CASSPTGADTQYF
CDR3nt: TGTGCCAGCAGTCCGACTGGCGCAGATACGCAGTATTTT

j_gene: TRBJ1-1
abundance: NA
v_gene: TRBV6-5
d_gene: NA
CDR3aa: CASRAGAVNTEAFF
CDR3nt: TGTGCCAGCAGAGCAGGGGCGGTGAACACTGAAGCTTTCTTT

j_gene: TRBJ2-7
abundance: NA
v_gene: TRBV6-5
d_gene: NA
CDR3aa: CASSYSQGLEQYF
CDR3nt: TGTGCCAGCAGTTATTCCCAGGGCCTCGAGCAGTACTTC

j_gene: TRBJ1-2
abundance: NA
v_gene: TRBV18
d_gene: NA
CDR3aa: CASSPRVDYGYTF
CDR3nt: TGTGCCAGCTCACCCCGGGTAGACTATGGCTACACCTTC

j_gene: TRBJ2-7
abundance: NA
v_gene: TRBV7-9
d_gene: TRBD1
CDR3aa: CASSLDRGYEQYF
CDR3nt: TGTGCCAGCAGCTTAGACAGGGGCTACGAGCAGTACTTC